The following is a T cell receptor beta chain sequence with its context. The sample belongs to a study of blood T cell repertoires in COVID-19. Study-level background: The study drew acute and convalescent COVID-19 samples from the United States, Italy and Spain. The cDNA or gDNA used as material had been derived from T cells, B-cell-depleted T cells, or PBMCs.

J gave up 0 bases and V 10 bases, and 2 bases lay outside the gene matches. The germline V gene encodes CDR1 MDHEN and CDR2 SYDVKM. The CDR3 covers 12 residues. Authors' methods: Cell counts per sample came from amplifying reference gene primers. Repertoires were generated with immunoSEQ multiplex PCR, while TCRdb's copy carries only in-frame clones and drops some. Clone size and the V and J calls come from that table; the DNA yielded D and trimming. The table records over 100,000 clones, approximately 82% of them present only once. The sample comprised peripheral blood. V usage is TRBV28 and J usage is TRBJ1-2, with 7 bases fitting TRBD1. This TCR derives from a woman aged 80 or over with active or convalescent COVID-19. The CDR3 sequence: CANQGANYGYTF. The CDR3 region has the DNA TGTGCCAACCAGGGGGCTAACTATGGCTACACCTTC.